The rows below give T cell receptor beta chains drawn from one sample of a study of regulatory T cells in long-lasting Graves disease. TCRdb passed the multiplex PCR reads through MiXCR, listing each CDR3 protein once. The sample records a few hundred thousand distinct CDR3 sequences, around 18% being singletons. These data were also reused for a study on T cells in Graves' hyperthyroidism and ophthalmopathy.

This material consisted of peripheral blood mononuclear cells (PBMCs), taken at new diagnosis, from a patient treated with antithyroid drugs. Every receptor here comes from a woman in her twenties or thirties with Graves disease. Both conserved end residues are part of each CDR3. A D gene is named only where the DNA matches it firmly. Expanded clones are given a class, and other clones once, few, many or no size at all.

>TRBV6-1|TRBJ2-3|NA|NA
CASSQEPSVHTQYF
TGTGCCAGCTCTCAGGAACCGTCCGTCCATACGCAGTATTTT
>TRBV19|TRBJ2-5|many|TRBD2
CASSLGAGSQETQYF
TGTGCCAGTAGCCTAGGAGCGGGGTCACAAGAGACCCAGTACTTC
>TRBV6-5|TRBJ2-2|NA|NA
CASSYPGGRDGELFF
TGTGCCAGCAGTTACCCCGGGGGCCGAGACGGGGAGCTGTTTTTT
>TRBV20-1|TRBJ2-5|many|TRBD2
CSARERGAAETQYF
TGCAGTGCTAGAGAGCGGGGGGCTGCAGAGACCCAGTACTTC
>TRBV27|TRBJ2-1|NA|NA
CASSPNGLVGGNEQFF
TGTGCCAGCAGTCCAAACGGACTAGTAGGGGGCAATGAGCAGTTCTTC
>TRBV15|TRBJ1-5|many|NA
CATSSHAGVNQPQHF
TGTGCCACCAGCAGTCATGCAGGGGTAAATCAGCCCCAGCATTTT
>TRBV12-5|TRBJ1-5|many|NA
CASGLIWGSGNQPQHF
TGTGCTAGTGGTTTGATCTGGGGCAGTGGCAATCAGCCCCAGCATTTT
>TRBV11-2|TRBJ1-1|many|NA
CASRRGTKNTEAFF
TGTGCCAGCAGGCGAGGGACGAAGAACACTGAAGCTTTCTTT
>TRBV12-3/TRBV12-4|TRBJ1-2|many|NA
CASSLVDGGNYGYTF
TGTGCCAGCAGTTTGGTGGACGGGGGGAACTATGGCTACACCTTC
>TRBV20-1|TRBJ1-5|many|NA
CSARGGTNNQPQHF
TGCAGTGCTAGAGGGGGGACAAACAATCAGCCCCAGCATTTT
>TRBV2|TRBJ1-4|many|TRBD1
CASSSGTGNEKLFF
TGTGCCAGCAGTAGTGGGACAGGGAATGAAAAACTGTTTTTT
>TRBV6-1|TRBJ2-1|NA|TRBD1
CASSSGTGESYNEQFF
TGTGCCAGCAGTAGTGGGACAGGGGAATCCTACAATGAGCAGTTCTTC
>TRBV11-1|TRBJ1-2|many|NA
CASSPHRGPYYGYTF
TGTGCCAGCAGCCCCCACCGGGGCCCTTACTATGGCTACACCTTC
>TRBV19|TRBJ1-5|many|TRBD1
CASRGGRVNSGNQPQHF
TGTGCCAGTAGAGGGGGCAGGGTCAACTCCGGGAATCAGCCCCAGCATTTT
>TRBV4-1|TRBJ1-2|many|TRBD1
CASHHPPRRGPLRGYTF
TGCGCCAGCCACCACCCACCGAGAAGGGGGCCCCTCCGTGGCTACACCTTC
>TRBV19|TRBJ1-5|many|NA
CASSIRQSNQPQHF
TGTGCCAGTAGTATTAGACAGAGCAATCAGCCCCAGCATTTT
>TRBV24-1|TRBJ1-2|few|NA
CATSDGQSGDGPGYTF
TGTGCCACCAGTGACGGCCAGTCCGGGGACGGCCCTGGCTACACCTTC
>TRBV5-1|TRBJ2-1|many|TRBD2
CASSLAAGGAMNEQFF
TGCGCCAGCAGCTTGGCCGCGGGGGGGGCTATGAATGAGCAGTTCTTC
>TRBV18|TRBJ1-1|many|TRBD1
CASSPQQGAVLNTEAFF
TGTGCCAGCTCACCACAACAGGGGGCCGTCCTGAACACTGAAGCTTTCTTT
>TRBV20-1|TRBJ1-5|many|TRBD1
CSATQGANQPQHF
TGCAGTGCTACACAGGGGGCCAATCAGCCCCAGCATTTT
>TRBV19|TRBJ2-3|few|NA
CASSIVGSPTDTQYF
TGTGCCAGTAGTATAGTCGGCAGCCCCACAGATACGCAGTATTTT
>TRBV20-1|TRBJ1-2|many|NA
CSARREDNYGYTF
TGCAGTGCTAGAAGGGAGGATAACTATGGCTACACCTTC
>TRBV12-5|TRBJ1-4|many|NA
CASGLVLGQTNEKLFF
TGTGCTAGTGGTTTGGTACTAGGACAGACTAATGAAAAACTGTTTTTT
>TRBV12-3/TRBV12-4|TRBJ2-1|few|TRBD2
CASSPGLAGGGEQFF
TGTGCCAGCAGTCCGGGACTAGCGGGGGGAGGGGAGCAGTTCTTC
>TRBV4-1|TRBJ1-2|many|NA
CASSHGDGPGYGYTF
TGCGCCAGCAGCCACGGGGACGGGCCCGGCTATGGCTACACCTTC
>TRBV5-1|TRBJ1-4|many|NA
CASSYSGTSNEKLFF
TGCGCCAGCAGCTACTCGGGGACGTCTAATGAAAAACTGTTTTTT
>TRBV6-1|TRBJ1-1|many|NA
CASRPTADESLAFF
TGTGCCAGCAGACCGACAGCCGATGAGTCTTTGGCTTTCTTT
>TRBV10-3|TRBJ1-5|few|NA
CAISEQGRNQPQHF
TGTGCCATCAGTGAACAGGGTCGGAATCAGCCCCAGCATTTT
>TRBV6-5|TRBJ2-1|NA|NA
CASSFRDRRDEQFF
TGTGCCAGCAGTTTCCGGGACCGCAGGGATGAGCAGTTCTTC